The entry below describes one T cell receptor (beta chain). Germline assignment: CDR1 MDHEN and CDR2 SYDVKM. The V segment lost 3 bases and the J segment 3 bases; nucleotides outside the gene matches: 12. The CDR3 loop spans 17 amino acids. The sample comes from a study of T cell changes during pregnancy in multiple sclerosis. TCRdb's table, derived via immunoSEQ multiplex PCR, lists solely in-frame clones and lacks some. The sample yields roughly 50,000 clones, 94% seen once. This rearrangement joins TRBV28 to TRBJ2-7, with 9 bases that match TRBD2. This material consisted of CD8+ T cells from peripheral blood mononuclear cells, taken in the third trimester of pregnancy. The sequence was obtained from a female donor with multiple sclerosis, enrolled in a pregnancy study. As DNA, the CDR3 is TGTGCCAGCAGTTTCCCCCGGGCGGGAGGGCCCAACTACGAGCAGTACTTC. As protein: CASSFPRAGGPNYEQYF. Combining the CDR3 with reference TRBV28 and TRBJ2-7 gives the whole variable domain DVKVTQSSRYLVKRTGEKVFLECVQDMDHENMFWYRQDPGLGLRLIYFSYDVKMKEKGDIPEGYSVSREKKERFSLILESASTNQTSMYLCASSFPRAGGPNYEQYFGPGTRLTVT.